This T cell receptor (beta chain) was recorded in a study of regulatory T cells in long-lasting Graves disease. Study-level points and caveats: Favoring TRBV28, TRBJ1-2 and TRBJ2-5 was a feature seen in persistent disease.

As regards this clonotype: No antigen is known for it.

Arm-PCR of CDR3 regions and iRepertoire HTBI primers were used to build TCR beta libraries. TCRdb reanalysed the multiplex PCR reads using MiXCR and keeps one entry per CDR3 protein. The table lists a few hundred thousand distinct CDR3 sequences, 20% to 25% of them singletons. V gave up 3 bases and J gave up 0 bases, with 16 bases separating them. The CDR3 sequence is 16 residues long. Germline V gene lookup returns CDR1 SGHRS and CDR2 YFSETQ. Time point described: persistent/refractory GD, antithyroid drugs over 5 years with positive TRAb. There was RNA extracted from PBMCs, and the TCR library was made from it. Peripheral blood, at 7.5 to 9 milliliters, went into EDTA tubes.

The sequence came from a female donor with Graves disease. The specimen was peripheral blood mononuclear cells (PBMCs), collected when the disease was refractory, from a patient treated with antithyroid drugs. The gene calls are TRBV5-1 and TRBJ2-7; D might be TRBD2 (6 bases). The CDR3 coding sequence is TGCGCCAGCAGCTCCGGGCGGGGCGGAAGCTCCTACGAGCAGTACTTC. This gives the protein CASSSGRGGSSYEQYF.